This TCR beta chain was documented in a study of blood T cell repertoires in COVID-19 (dated by TCRdb to 2018 to 2021). Study-level background: Collaborator samples came from the United States, Italy and Spain and covered acute and convalescent phases of COVID-19. HLA class I and class II types, where available, came from metadata supplied by the sample provider rather than from assay-based typing. The prospective study material was composed of cDNA or gDNA derived from T cells, B-cell-depleted T cells, or PBMCs. The repertoires were released in a freely available public database meant as a resource for research on the immune response to SARS-CoV-2. Samples were obtained from the ongoing ImmuneRACE study (first 160 participants) and from some 1,300 subjects provided by 6 global collaborators. Deeply sampled blood TCRbeta repertoires from subjects exposed to, actively infected with, or recovered from COVID-19 were included in the dataset. The sample metadata nearly always contained a de-identified subject ID, COVID-19 status, age in years and sex.

Trimming accounts for 3 bases at V and 7 bases at J, while the number of junction bases matched to no gene is 8. Including the terminal cysteine and phenylalanine, the CDR3 comprises 15 residues. This entry keeps only the CDR3 DNA: 45 bases, framed from base 1. Taken from the germline V gene, the CDR1 and CDR2 loops are ENHRY and SYGVKD. The paper as a whole reports these results and caveats: Clinical and demographic metadata were provided uncurated, with the amount varying by source and participant.

Each collaborating institution followed its own protocols to collect whole blood in K2EDTA tubes. Collaborator samples were shipped for TCRbeta analysis as frozen whole blood, isolated PBMCs, or DNA extracted from either sample type. TCRbeta CDR3 regions were amplified from genomic DNA by means of the immunoSEQ Assay, a bias-controlled multiplex PCR. The published analysis was carried out like this. Nucleated cell counts per sample were estimated from amplification of reference gene primers within the assay. To quantify the absolute abundance of each unique TCRbeta CDR3 rearrangement, sequence reads were collapsed and filtered. Productive Simpson clonality was computed per sample as the square root of Simpson's diversity index over productive rearrangements. TCRdb took this table from immuneACCESS and kept in-frame rearrangements with V and J called. Such tables lack part of the clones; where checked against another copy, unresolved V genes explain under half of the gap, and the rest is unexplained. The D gene and trimming were derived from the DNA, and the V and J assignments and clone size from that table. In all, the sample holds roughly 200,000 clones, and roughly 80% of those were seen once. The ten largest clones take up approximately 19% of the sample.

To note about this clone: No antigen is known for it. No much larger clone is present one base from it, and per-base qualities are unavailable.

This receptor chain uses TRBV10-3 and TRBJ2-7; TRBD2 lines up with 11 middle nucleotides. Sequenced material: peripheral blood. This clonotype originated in a human donor in a cohort sampled during active COVID-19. In nucleotides, the sequence is TGTGCCATCAGTGAAACTAGCGGGAGTCGTAGTGAGCAGTACTTC. Its translation is CAISETSGSRSEQYF.